The sequence of this TCR beta chain was determined in a study of metastatic and nonmetastatic thyroid tumors. Study-level information: Repertoires were compared across blood and tumor or nodule tissue from malignant and benign thyroid patients.

Every patient underwent thyroid surgery untreated. Study-level results: Malignant thyroid tumors reportedly exceeded benign nodules significantly in TCR beta diversity, with the difference appearing in blood and tumor.

Original processing notes: Between-group CDR3 differences, defined by clinicopathological status, yielded a distant-metastasis classifier for papillary thyroid cancer. TCRdb re-called clones via MiXCR from the PCR reads. The authors' filters were not applied to this entry. The sample holds approximately 35,000 clones, over 12% seen once. This clone was detected ten times or more. The target antigen is unknown. Germline V gene data show CDR1 as MRHNA and CDR2 as SNTAGT. The V gene lost 2 bases and the J gene lost 1 base, with 2 bases spanning the gap. This CDR3 is 12 amino acids long. The sequence came from a male donor with papillary thyroid cancer or a benign thyroid nodule (not recorded which). Some clones in this sample may be carry-over from other donors' samples. The chain links TRBV6-4 to TRBJ1-1; D gene unclear. Sequencing was done on a sample of blood. CDR3 region: CASSDRNTEAFF. For the CDR3, the DNA is TGTGCCAGCAGTGACAGGAACACTGAAGCTTTCTTT.